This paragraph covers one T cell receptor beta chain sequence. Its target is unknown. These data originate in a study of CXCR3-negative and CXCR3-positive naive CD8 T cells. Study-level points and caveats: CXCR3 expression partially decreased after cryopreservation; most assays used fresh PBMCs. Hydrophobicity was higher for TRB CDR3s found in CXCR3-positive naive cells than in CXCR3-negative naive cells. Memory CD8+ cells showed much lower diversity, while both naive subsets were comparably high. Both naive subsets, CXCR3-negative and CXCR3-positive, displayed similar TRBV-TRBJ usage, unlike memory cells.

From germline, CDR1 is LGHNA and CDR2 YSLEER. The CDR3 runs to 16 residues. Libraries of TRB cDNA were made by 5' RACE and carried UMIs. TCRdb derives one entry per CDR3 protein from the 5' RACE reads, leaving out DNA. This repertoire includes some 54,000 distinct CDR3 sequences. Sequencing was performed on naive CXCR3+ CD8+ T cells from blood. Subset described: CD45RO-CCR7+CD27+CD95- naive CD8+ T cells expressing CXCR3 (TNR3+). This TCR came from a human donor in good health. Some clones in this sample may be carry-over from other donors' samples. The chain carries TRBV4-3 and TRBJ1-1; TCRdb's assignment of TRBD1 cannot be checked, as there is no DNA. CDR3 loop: CASSRHHSGTGLEAFF.